Detailed here is one TCR beta chain. The table came from immunoSEQ multiplex PCR; TCRdb's copy has only in-frame clones and leaves some out. Of 200,000 to 300,000 clones listed, 70% to 85% are singletons. This specimen comes from a study of blood T cell repertoires in COVID-19. Study overall: In each case, the material was cDNA or gDNA derived from T cells, B-cell-depleted T cells, or PBMCs.

V lost 2 bases to trimming and J lost 4 bases, with 6 bases between them. Germline loops: CDR1 MDHEN, CDR2 SYDVKM. This CDR3 contains 13 residues. What was sequenced was peripheral blood. This sequence was found in a woman of 80 years or more with acute or convalescent COVID-19. The chain is built from TRBV28 and TRBJ1-3, with D perhaps TRBD1 (6 bases). The CDR3 sequence: CASSLGTGNTIYF. CDR3 bases: TGTGCCAGCAGTTTAGGGACAGGAAACACCATATATTTT.